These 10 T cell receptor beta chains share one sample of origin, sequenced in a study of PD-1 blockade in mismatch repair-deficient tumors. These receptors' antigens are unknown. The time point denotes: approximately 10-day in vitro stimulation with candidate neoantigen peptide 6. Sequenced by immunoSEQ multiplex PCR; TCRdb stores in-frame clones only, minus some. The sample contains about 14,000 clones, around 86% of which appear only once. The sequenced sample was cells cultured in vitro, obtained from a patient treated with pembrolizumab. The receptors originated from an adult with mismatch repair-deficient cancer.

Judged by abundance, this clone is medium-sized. Here the CDR3 DNA reads TGTGCCAGTAGTATCTGGGGTAGCAATCAGCCCCAGCATTTT. This codes for CASSIWGSNQPQHF. The rearrangement links TRBV19 to TRBJ1-5; D is uncertain. CDR3 length equals 14 residues. Germline V gene sequence: CDR1 LNHDA, CDR2 SQIVND (reference sequence). Trimming shortened V by 3 bases and J by 0 bases, and 6 bases separated the two germline ends.

The CDR3 protein is CASTGTNTDTQYF. CDR3 bases: TGTGCCAGCACTGGGACGAACACAGATACGCAGTATTTT. This chain links TRBV6-6 with TRBJ2-3; D is possibly TRBD1 or TRBD2 (5 bases each). This CDR3 is 13 amino acids long. V was trimmed by 7 bases and J by 2 bases, leaving 10 bases between them. Germline CDR1 is MNHNY and CDR2 is SVGAGI (reference sequence).

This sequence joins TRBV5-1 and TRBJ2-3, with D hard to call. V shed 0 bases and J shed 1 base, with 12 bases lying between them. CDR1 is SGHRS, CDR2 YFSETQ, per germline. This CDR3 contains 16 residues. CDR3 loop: CASSLAGSRGTDTQYF. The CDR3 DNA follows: TGCGCCAGCAGCTTGGCCGGATCAAGGGGCACAGATACGCAGTATTTT.

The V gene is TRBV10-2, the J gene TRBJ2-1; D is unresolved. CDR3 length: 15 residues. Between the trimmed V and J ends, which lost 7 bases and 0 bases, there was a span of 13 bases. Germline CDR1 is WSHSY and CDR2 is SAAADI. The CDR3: CASNMAESSYNEQFF. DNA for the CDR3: TGCGCCAGCAATATGGCGGAAAGCTCCTACAATGAGCAGTTCTTC.

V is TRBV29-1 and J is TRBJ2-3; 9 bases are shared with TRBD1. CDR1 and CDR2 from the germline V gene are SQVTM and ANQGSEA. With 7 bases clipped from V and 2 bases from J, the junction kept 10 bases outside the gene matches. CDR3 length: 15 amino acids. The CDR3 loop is CSALRDRAITDTQYF. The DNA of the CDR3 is TGCAGCGCCCTCCGGGACAGGGCGATCACAGATACGCAGTATTTT.

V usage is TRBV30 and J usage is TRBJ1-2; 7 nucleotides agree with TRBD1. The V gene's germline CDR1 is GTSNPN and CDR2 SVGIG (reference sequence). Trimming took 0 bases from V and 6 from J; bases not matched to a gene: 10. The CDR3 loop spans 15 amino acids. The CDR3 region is CAWSVRPQGVDGYTF. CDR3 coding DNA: TGTGCCTGGAGTGTAAGGCCTCAGGGGGTGGATGGCTACACCTTC.

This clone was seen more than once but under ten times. CDR3 region: CASSLVAGETQYF. CDR3 coding DNA: TGCGCCAGCAGCCTCGTAGCGGGAGAGACCCAGTACTTC. The V and J genes are TRBV4-1 and TRBJ2-5, with 7 bases matching TRBD2. The junction had 3 bases not matched to a gene; V was cut back by 4 bases and J by 4 bases. The CDR3 is 13 residues long. Germline CDR1 is MGHRA and CDR2 is YSYEKL.

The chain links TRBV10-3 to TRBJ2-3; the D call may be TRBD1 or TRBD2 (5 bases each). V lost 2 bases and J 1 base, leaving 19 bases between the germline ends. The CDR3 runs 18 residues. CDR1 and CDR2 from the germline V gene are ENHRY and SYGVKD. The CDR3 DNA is TGTGCCATCAGTGAGGGGGCCCTAGCACCGACCGGCACAGATACGCAGTATTTT. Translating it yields CAISEGALAPTGTDTQYF.

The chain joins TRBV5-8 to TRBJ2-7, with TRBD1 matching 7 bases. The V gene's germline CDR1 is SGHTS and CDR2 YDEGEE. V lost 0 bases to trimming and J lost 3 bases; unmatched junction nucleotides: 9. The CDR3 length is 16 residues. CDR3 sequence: CASSLARQGRLYEQYF. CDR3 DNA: TGTGCCAGCAGCTTGGCTCGACAGGGAAGGCTCTACGAGCAGTACTTC.

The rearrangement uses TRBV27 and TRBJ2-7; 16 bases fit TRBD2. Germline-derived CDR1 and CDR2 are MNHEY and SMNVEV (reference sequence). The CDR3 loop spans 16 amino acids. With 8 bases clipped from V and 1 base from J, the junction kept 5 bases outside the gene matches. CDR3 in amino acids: CASWGLAGGASYEQYF. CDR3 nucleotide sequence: TGTGCCAGCTGGGGACTAGCGGGAGGGGCATCCTACGAGCAGTACTTC.